This TCR beta chain originates from a study of T cells in Graves' hyperthyroidism and ophthalmopathy. Trimming took off 1 base at V and 3 bases at J, with 9 bases between the two ends. The CDR3 totals 14 residues. Germline V CDR1 and CDR2: LGHDT, YNNKEL (reference sequence). The CDR3 regions of TCR beta were amplified from RNA transcripts. Carried out on the TCR CDR3, a first-round RT-PCR used the HTBI primer set. Each CDR3 protein is one row after TCRdb ran MiXCR on the multiplex PCR reads. The repertoire holds about 200,000 distinct CDR3 sequences, with 15% to 20% as singletons. The sequenced sample was blood. This chain joins TRBV3-1 and TRBJ1-2; D is unresolved. The TCR was taken from a man between 35 and 55 years old with Graves' hyperthyroidism. The CDR3 nucleotides are TGTGCCAGCAGCCAAGTAACGGCTGACTATGGCTACACCTTC. As protein: CASSQVTADYGYTF.